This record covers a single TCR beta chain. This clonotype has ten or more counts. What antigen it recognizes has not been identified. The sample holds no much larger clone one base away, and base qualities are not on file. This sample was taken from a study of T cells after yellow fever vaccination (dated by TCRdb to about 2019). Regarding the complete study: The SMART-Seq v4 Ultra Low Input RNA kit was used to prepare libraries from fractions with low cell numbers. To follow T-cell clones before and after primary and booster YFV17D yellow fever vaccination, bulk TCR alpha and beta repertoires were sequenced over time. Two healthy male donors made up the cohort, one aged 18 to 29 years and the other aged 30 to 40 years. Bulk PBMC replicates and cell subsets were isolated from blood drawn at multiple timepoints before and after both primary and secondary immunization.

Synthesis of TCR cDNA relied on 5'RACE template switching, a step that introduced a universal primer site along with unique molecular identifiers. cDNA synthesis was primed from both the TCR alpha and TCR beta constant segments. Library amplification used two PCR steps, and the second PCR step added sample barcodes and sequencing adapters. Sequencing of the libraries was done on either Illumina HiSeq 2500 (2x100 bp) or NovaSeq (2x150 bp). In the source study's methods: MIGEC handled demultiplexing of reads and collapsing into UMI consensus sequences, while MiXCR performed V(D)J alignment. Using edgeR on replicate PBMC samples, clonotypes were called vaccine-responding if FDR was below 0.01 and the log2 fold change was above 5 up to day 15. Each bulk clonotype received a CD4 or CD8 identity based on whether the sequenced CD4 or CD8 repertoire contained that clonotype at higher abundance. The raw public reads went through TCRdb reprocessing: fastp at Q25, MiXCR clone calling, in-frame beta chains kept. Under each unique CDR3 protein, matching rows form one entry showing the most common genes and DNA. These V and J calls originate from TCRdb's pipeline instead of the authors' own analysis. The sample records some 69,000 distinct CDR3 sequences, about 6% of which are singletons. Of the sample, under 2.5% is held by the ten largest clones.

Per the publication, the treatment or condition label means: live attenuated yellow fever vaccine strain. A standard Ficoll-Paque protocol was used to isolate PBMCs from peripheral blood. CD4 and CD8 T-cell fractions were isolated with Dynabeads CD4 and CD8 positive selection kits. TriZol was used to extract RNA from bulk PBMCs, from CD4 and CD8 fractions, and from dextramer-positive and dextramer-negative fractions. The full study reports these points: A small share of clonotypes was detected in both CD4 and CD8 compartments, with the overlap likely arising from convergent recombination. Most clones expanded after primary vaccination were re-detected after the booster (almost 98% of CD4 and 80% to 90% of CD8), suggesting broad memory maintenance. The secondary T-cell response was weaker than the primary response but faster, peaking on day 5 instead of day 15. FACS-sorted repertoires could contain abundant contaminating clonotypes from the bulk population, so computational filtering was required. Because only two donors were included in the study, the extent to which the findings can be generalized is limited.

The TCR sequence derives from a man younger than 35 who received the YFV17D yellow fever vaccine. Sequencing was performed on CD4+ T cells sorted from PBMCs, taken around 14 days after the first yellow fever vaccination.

Here the CDR3 is given as CASSPGQGFVGYGYTF. The DNA is as follows: TGCGCCAGCAGCCCGGGACAGGGTTTTGTCGGCTATGGCTACACCTTC. The chain is assembled from TRBV5-1 and TRBJ1-2; 9 middle bases align to TRBD1. CDR1 and CDR2 (SGHRS, YFSETQ) derive from the germline V gene. At the junction V is shortened by 4 bases and J by 4 bases; bases outside the gene matches: 11. From cysteine to phenylalanine, the CDR3 is 16 amino acids long. Kept here is only the CDR3 DNA, which spans 48 bases and is read in frame from base 1.